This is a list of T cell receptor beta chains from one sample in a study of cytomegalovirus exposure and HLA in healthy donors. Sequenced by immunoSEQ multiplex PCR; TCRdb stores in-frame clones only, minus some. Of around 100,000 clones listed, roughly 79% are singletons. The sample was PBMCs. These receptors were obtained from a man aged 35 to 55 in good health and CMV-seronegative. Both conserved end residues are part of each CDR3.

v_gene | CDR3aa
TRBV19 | CASIEGGGNTEAFF
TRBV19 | CASRQGSGLHNEQFF
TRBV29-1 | CSVGGAIETQYF
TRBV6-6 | CASSRGQGSAGELFF
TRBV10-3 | CAISELTEANEQFF
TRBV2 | CASKWEGGANEKLFF
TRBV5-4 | CASSLVSGRGELFF
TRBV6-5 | CASSNRLAGSGELFF
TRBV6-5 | CASSYSRLAGGDTQYF
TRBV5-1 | CASSSSLTGLYGYTF
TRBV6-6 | CAARDRGMSDTQYF
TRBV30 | CAWSFSGDMGVKTNTEAFF
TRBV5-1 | CASSLVGGDRTGELFF
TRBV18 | CASSPPGGTEAFF
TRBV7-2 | CASSRKGGAYNEQFF
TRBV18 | CASSLTTSSYEQYF
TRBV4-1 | CASSQGSSGDYEQYF
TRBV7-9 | CSSSSGTGFEKLFF
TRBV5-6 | CASSLGYSNSPLHF
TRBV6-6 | CASSPPGGNNEQFF
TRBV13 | CASSLASAGGETQYF
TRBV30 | CAWRVLGTGVSTDTQYF
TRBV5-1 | CASSFGQGAGDTQYF
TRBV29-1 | CSVGQGAPTEAFF
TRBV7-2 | CASSTHGQALGEKLFF
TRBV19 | CASSMNGRPEKLFF
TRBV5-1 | CASSPGPQKGATNEKLFF
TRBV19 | CATGGLAVQETQYF
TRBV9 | CASSRQGGGYTF
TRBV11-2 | CASSFGGVRTEAFF
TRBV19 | CASSIQGGNWDTEAFF
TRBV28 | CASRPPETTEAFF
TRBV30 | CAWSAGNTEAFF
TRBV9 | CASSFSASIYTF
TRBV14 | CASSQNRGYGYTF
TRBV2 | CASSLRQGETGELFF
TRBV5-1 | CASSPGTRVPQETQYF
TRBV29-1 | CSIGDSYSNQPQHF
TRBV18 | CASSPIGLAGGGDTQYF
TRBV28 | CASSLGGMVGNTIYF
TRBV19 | CASSIRGGNGELFF
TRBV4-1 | CASSGSSGRLGSTDTQYF
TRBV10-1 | CASSVPLQGDTEAFF
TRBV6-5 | CASRGLAEGRQFF
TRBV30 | CAWSVGQRDNQPQHF
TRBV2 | CASSDSGGARQETQYF
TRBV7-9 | CASSLLEEPQHF
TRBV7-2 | CASRTSGGPSYQYF
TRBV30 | CAWSTIPGQGLSEAFF
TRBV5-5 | CASSERTGGSYGYTF
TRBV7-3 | CASSLSWAGGETQYF
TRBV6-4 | CASSDGLAGGYNEQFF
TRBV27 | CASSFRQATYSYEQYF
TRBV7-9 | CASSPRQGDPTF
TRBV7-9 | CSSSLALASTDTQYF
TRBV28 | CASSYTGLGNQPQHF
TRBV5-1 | CASRNISGANVLTF
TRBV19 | CASSPVSDGAYGYTF